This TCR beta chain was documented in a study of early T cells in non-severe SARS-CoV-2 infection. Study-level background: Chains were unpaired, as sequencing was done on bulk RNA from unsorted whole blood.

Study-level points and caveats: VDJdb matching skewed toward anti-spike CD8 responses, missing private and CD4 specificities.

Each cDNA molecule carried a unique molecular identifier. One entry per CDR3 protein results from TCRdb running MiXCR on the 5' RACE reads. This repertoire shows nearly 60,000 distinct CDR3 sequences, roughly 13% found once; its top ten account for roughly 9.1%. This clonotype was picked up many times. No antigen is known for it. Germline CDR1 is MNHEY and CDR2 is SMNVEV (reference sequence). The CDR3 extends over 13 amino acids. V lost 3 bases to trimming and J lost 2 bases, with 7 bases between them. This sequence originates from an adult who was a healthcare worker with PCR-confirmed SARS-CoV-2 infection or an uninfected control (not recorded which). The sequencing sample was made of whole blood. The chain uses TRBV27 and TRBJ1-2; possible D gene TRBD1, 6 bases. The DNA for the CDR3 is TGTGCCAGCAGTTTCGGGACAAACTATGGCTACACCTTC. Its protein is CASSFGTNYGYTF.